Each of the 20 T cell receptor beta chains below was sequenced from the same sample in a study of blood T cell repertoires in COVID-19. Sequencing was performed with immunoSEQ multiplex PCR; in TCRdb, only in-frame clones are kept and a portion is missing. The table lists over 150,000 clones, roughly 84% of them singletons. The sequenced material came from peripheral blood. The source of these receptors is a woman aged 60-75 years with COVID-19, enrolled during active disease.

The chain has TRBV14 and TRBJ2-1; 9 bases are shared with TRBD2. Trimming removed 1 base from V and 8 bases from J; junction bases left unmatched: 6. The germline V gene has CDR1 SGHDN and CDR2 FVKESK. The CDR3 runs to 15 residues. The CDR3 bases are TGTGCCAGCAGCCAAGTCGCGGGAGGGCCCCATGAGCAGTTCTTC. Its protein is CASSQVAGGPHEQFF.

CDR3 in DNA: TGTGCCAGCAGTGAGAATTTGAGGGTGCTCCGGGATGGCTACACCTTC. This codes for CASSENLRVLRDGYTF. This chain joins TRBV6-1 and TRBJ1-2, with D uncertain. The length of the CDR3 is 16 residues. The V gene's germline CDR1 is MNHNS and CDR2 SASEGT. V was pared by 3 bases and J by 6 bases, with 20 bases between.

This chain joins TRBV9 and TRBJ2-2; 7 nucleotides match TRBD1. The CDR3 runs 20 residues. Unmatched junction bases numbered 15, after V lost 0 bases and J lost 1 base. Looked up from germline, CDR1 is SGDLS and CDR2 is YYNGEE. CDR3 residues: CASSVALLKTGDRNTGELFF. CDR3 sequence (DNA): TGTGCCAGCAGCGTAGCCTTACTGAAAACAGGGGATAGGAACACCGGGGAGCTGTTTTTT.

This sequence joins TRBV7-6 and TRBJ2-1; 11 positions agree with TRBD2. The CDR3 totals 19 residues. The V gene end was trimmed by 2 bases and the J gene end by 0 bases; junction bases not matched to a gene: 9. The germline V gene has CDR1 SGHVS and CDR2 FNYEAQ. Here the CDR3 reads CASSLLAGGPQSSYNEQFF. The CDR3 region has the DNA TGTGCCAGCAGCTTACTAGCGGGGGGCCCCCAAAGCTCCTACAATGAGCAGTTCTTC.

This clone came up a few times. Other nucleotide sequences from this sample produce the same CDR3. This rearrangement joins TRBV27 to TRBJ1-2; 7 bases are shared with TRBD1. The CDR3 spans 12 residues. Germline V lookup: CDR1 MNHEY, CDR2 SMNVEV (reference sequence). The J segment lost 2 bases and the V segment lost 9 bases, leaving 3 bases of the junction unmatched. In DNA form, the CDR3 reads TGTGCCAGTTCGACAGGGAACTATGGCTACACCTTC. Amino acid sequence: CASSTGNYGYTF.

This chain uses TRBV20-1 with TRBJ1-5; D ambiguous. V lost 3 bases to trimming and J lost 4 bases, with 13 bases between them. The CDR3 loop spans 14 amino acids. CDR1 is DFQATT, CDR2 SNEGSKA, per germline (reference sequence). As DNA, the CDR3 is TGCAGTGCTAGTGCGCAGGTCTCGAATCAGCCCCAGCATTTT. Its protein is CSASAQVSNQPQHF.

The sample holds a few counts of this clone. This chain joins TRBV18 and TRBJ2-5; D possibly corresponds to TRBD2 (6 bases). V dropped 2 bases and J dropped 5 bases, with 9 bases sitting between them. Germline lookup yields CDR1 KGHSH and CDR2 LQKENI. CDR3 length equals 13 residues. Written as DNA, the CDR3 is TGTGCCAGCTCACCATCGGGGGAGGAGACCCAGTACTTC. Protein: CASSPSGEETQYF.

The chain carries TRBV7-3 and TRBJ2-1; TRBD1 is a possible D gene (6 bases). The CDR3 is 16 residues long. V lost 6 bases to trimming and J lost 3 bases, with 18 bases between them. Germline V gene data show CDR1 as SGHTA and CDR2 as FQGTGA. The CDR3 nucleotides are TGTGCCAGCAGTCTTGCAGGGGCAACTAACTACAATGAGCAGTTCTTC. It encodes CASSLAGATNYNEQFF.

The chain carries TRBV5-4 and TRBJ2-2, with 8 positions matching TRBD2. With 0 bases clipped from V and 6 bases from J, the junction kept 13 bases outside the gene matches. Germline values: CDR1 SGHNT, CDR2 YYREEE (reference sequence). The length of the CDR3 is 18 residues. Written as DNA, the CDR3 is TGTGCCAGCAGCTTGGCGGGAGGGCCTCCGAGTGTAGCCGGGGAGCTGTTTTTT. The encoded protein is CASSLAGGPPSVAGELFF.

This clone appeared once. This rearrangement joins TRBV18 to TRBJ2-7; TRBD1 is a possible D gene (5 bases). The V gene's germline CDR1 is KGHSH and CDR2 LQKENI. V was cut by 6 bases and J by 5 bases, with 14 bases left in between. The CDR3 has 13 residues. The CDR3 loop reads CASSRQGLHEQYV. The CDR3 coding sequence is TGTGCCAGCTCCCGGCAGGGTCTCCACGAGCAGTACGTC.

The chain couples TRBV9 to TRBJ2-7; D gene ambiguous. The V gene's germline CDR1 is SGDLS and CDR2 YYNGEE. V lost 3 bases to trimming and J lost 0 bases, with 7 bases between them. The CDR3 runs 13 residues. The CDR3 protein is CASSADSSYEQYF. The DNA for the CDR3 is TGTGCCAGCAGCGCCGATAGCTCCTACGAGCAGTACTTC.

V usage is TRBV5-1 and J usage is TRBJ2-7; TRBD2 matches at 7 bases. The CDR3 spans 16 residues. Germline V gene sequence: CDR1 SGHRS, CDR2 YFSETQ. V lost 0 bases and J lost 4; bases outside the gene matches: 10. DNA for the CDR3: TGCGCCAGCAGCTTGGTAACGGGAGGACCCCTTTACGAGCAGTACTTC. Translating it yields CASSLVTGGPLYEQYF. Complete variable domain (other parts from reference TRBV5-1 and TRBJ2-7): KAGVTQTPRYLIKTRGQQVTLSCSPISGHRSVSWYQQTPGQGLQFLFEYFSETQRNKGNFPGRFSGRQFSNSRSEMNVSTLELGDSALYLCASSLVTGGPLYEQYFGPGTRLTVT.

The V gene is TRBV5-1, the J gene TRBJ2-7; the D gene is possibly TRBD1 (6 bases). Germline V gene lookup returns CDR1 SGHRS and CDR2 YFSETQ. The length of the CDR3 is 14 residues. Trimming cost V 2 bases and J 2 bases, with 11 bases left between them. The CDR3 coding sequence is TGCGCCAGCAGCTTACGGACAGACGCCTACGAGCAGTACTTC. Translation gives CASSLRTDAYEQYF.

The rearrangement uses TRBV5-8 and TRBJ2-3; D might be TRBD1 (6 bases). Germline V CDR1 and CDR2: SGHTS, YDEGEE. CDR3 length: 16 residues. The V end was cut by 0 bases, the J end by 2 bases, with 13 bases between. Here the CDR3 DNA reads TGTGCCAGCAGCTTGGGCAGGGGTTCGAACACAGATACGCAGTATTTT. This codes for CASSLGRGSNTDTQYF.

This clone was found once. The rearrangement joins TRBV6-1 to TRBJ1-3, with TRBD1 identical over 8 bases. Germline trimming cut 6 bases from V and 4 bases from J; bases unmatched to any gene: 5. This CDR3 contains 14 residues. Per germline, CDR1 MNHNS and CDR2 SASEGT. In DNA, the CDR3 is TGTGCCAGCAGCCAGGACAGGGAGGGAAACACCATATATTTT. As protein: CASSQDREGNTIYF.

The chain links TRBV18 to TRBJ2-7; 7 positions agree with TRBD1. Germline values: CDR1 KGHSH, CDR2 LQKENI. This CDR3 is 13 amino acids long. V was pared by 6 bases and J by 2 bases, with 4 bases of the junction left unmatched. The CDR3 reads CASSRDSTYEQYF. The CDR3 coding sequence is TGTGCCAGCTCCCGGGACAGTACCTACGAGCAGTACTTC. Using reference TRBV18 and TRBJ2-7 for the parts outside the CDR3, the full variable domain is NAGVMQNPRHLVRRRGQEARLRCSPMKGHSHVYWYRQLPEEGLKFMVYLQKENIIDESGMPKERFSAEFPKEGPSILRIQQVVRGDSAAYFCASSRDSTYEQYFGPGTRLTVT.

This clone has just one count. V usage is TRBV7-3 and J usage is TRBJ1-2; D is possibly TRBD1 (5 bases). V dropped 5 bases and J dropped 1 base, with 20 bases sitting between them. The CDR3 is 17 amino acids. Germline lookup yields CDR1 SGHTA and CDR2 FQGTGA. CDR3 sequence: CASSPGGVEGLNYGYTF. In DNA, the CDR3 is TGTGCCAGCAGCCCCGGGGGGGTCGAGGGCCTTAACTATGGCTACACCTTC.

DNA for the CDR3: TGTGCCAGCAGCGTGGACAGGGTTCAACACACCTTC. Translation: CASSVDRVQHTF. This rearrangement joins TRBV11-2 to TRBJ1-2, with 8 bases lining up with TRBD1. Trimming at V came to 5 bases and at J to 12 bases, leaving 8 bases not matched to a gene. The germline V gene encodes CDR1 SGHAT and CDR2 FQNNGV. The CDR3 spans 12 residues.

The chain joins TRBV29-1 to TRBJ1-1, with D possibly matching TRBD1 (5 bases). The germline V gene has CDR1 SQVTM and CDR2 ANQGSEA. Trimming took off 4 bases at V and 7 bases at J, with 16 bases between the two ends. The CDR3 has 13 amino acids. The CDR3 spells CSVVSQGQGEAFF. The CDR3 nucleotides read TGCAGCGTTGTAAGCCAGGGCCAGGGTGAAGCTTTCTTT.

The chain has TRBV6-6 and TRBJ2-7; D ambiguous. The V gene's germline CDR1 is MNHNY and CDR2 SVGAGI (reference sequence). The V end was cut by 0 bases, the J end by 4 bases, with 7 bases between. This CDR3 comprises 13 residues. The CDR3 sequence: CASSYSTDYEQYF. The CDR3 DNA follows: TGTGCCAGCAGTTACTCCACAGATTACGAGCAGTACTTC.